Presented here are 5 T cell receptor beta chains from one specimen sequenced in a study of CD8+CD57+ T cells in acquired aplastic anemia. The template used for profiling TCR beta VDJ and CDR3 was genomic DNA. One entry per CDR3 protein results from TCRdb running MiXCR on the reads. This sample carries about 150,000 distinct CDR3 sequences, roughly 45% of them seen once, and the ten largest clones take 3.2%. Whoever was chosen for sequencing had shown CD8+CD57+ cell expansion by flow cytometry. The sample taken for sequencing was sorted CD4+, CD8+, or CD8+CD57+ T cells (not recorded which) from PBMCs. These TCRs come from a human donor with aplastic anemia.

The gene calls are TRBV25-1 and TRBJ2-3; D tentatively fits TRBD1 or TRBD2 (5 bases each). CDR1 MGHDK and CDR2 SYGVNS come from the germline V gene. Deletions cut 4 bases from V and 6 bases from J, with 17 bases between. The CDR3 extends over 15 amino acids. The CDR3 sequence: CASSGDRAAFDTQYF. DNA for the CDR3: TGTGCCAGCAGTGGGGACCGGGCGGCGTTTGATACGCAGTATTTT.

This clonotype was observed at least ten times. V usage is TRBV7-8 and J usage is TRBJ1-1; maybe TRBD1 (6 bases). The V gene's germline CDR1 is SGHVS and CDR2 FQNEAQ. This CDR3 has 16 amino acids. V was trimmed by 3 bases and J by 4 bases, leaving 18 bases between them. Written as DNA, the CDR3 is TGTGCCAGCAGCTTCGCAGGGGCCCCAGGGACCACTGAAGCTTTCTTT. Translated: CASSFAGAPGTTEAFF.

The chain is built from TRBV10-3 and TRBJ2-7; D is unresolved. The CDR3 is 13 amino acids. Trimming left V 8 bases short and J 4 bases short, with 15 bases between. CDR1 and CDR2 from the germline V gene are ENHRY and SYGVKD. In DNA form, the CDR3 reads TGTGCCATCGGTCAGATGCCTCCGTACGAGCAGTACTTC. Protein sequence: CAIGQMPPYEQYF.

This clonotype came up many times. The rearrangement uses TRBV19 and TRBJ2-1; TRBD2 aligns across 13 bases. The CDR3 is 16 amino acids. The V gene end was trimmed by 3 bases and the J gene end by 7 bases; junction bases not matched to a gene: 6. The germline V gene encodes CDR1 LNHDA and CDR2 SQIVND (reference sequence). CDR3: CASSISLAGGWNEQFF. The DNA of the CDR3 is TGTGCCAGTAGTATTTCACTAGCGGGGGGGTGGAATGAGCAGTTCTTC.

This clonotype was seen once. The gene calls are TRBV15 and TRBJ1-5; TRBD1 might be the D (5 bases). The CDR3 is 15 residues long. Germline assignment: CDR1 LNHNV and CDR2 YYDKDF (reference sequence). Between the trimmed V and J ends, which lost 3 bases and 6 bases, there was a span of 15 bases. The chain's CDR3 is CATSSYRGRGQPQHF. The CDR3, as DNA: TGTGCCACCAGCAGTTACCGGGGACGGGGTCAGCCCCAGCATTTT.